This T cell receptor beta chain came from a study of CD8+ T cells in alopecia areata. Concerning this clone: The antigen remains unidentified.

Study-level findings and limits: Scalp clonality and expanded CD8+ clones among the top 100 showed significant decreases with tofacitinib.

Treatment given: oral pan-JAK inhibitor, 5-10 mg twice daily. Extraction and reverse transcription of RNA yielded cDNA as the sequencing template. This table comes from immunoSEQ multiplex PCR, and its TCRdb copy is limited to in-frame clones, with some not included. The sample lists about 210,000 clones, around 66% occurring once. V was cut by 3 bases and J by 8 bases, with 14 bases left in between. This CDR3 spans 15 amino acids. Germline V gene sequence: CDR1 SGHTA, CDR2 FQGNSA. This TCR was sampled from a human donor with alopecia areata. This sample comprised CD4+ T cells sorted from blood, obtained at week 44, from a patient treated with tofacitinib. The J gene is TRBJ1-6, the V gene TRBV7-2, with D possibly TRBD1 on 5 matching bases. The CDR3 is CASSFSRGAHSPLHF. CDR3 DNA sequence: TGTGCCAGCAGCTTTAGTAGGGGAGCTCATTCACCCCTCCACTTT.